A single sample is the source of the 29 T cell receptor beta chains below, sequenced in a study of T cells after yellow fever vaccination. TCRdb used MiXCR to reprocess the 5' RACE reads, holding one entry per CDR3 protein. The data contain over 100,000 distinct CDR3 sequences, 7% to 8.5% of them seen just once; the ten biggest clones take up around 25%. Sequenced material: CD8+ T cells sorted from PBMCs, taken 45 days after the yellow fever booster vaccination. These receptors came from a man aged 30-40 years who received the YFV17D yellow fever vaccine.

This clonotype has ten or more counts. The genes are TRBV20-1 and TRBJ1-1, with 7 bases identical to TRBD1. V was clipped by 3 bases and J by 1 base; unmatched bases: 5. The CDR3 extends over 14 amino acids. The germline V gene has CDR1 DFQATT and CDR2 SNEGSKA (reference sequence). The DNA for the CDR3 is TGCAGTGCTAGGGATGACAGGGAGAACACTGAAGCTTTCTTT. Protein: CSARDDRENTEAFF.

This clonotype was counted ten times or more. This sequence joins TRBV6-5 and TRBJ2-7; tentative D call: TRBD2 (5 bases). Trimming took off 0 bases at V and 2 bases at J, with 5 bases between the two ends. The germline V gene has CDR1 MNHEY and CDR2 SVGAGI. The CDR3 is 13 residues long. The CDR3: CASSYSRAYEQYF. CDR3 nucleotides: TGTGCCAGCAGTTACTCGCGGGCCTACGAGCAGTACTTC.

This chain connects TRBV14 to TRBJ2-2; TRBD2 aligns across 10 bases. This CDR3 comprises 16 residues. The germline V gene has CDR1 SGHDN and CDR2 FVKESK. J gave up 4 bases and V 0 bases, and 2 bases lay outside the gene matches. CDR3 sequence: CASSQDPSGGTGELFF. The CDR3 bases are TGTGCCAGCAGCCAAGATCCTAGCGGGGGCACCGGGGAGCTGTTTTTT.

As to this clonotype: A much larger clone lies one base from this, so it may be a read error. The rearrangement links TRBV5-1 to TRBJ2-5, with no clear D. Trimming removed 1 base from V and 1 base from J, with 8 bases in between. The germline V gene has CDR1 SGHRS and CDR2 YFSETQ. There are 14 residues in the CDR3. The CDR3 nucleotides are TGCGCCAGCAGCTTGCTCCAGTCCCAAGAGACCCAGTACTTC. It is translated as CASSLLQSQETQYF.

This clonotype was seen more than once but under ten times. The chain recombines TRBV30 with TRBJ2-2; possibly TRBD2 for D (6 bases). The CDR3 has 13 residues. Germline CDR1 is GTSNPN and CDR2 is SVGIG (reference sequence). V lost 3 bases and J lost 6, with 11 bases in between. The CDR3, as DNA: TGTGCCTGGAGGGGGACTTCGGCCGGGGAGCTGTTTTTT. This encodes CAWRGTSAGELFF.

The table lists this clonotype with many counts. CDR3 sequence reads: CASSSGGATDTQYF. The CDR3 bases are TGTGCCAGTTCCTCAGGGGGCGCGACAGATACGCAGTATTTT. The chain is built from TRBV2 and TRBJ2-3, with 8 bases identical to TRBD1. The junction had 8 bases not matched to a gene; V was cut back by 9 bases and J by 3 bases. Germline assignment: CDR1 SNHLY and CDR2 FYNNEI. The CDR3 consists of 14 residues.

This clonotype was seen many times. This chain links TRBV5-1 with TRBJ2-3; 7 nucleotides match TRBD1. The V gene's germline CDR1 is SGHRS and CDR2 YFSETQ. The CDR3 covers 15 residues. The ends lost 4 bases at V and 1 base at J; junction bases unmatched: 6. CDR3: CASSAIQGGTDTQYF. The CDR3 nucleotides read TGCGCCAGCAGCGCAATTCAGGGGGGCACAGATACGCAGTATTTT.

This clonotype has just a few counts. V usage is TRBV7-9 and J usage is TRBJ2-1; D might be TRBD1 or TRBD2, each matching 5 bases. This CDR3 spans 11 amino acids. V was clipped by 6 bases and J by 14 bases, with 14 bases between them. Germline V CDR1 and CDR2: SEHNR, FQNEAQ (reference sequence). CDR3 sequence (DNA): TGTGCCAGCAGATTGGGGGAGAGGGAGTTCTTC. This encodes CASRLGEREFF. The full variable domain, completed using reference TRBV7-9 and TRBJ2-1, is DTGVSQNPRHKITKRGQNVTFRCDPISEHNRLYWYRQTLGQGPEFLTYFQNEAQLEKSRLLSDRFSAERPKGSFSTLEIQRTEQGDSAMYLCASRLGEREFFGPGTRLTVL.

On this clonotype: The junction shows a germline mismatch at one end, possibly a read error. This chain connects TRBV5-6 to TRBJ2-7, with D unclear. Germline CDR1 and CDR2: SGHDT and YYEEEE. The CDR3 runs to 14 residues. The CDR3 nucleotides are TGTACCAGCACTCCTTGGAGTGAGACCTACGAGCAGTACTTC. Translation: CTSTPWSETYEQYF.

Many counts were recorded for this clonotype. The V call is TRBV12-3 or TRBV12-4, the J call TRBJ2-3; 8 bases map to TRBD2. V was pared by 7 bases and J by 2 bases, with 2 bases of the junction left unmatched. This CDR3 comprises 13 residues. CDR3 DNA sequence: TGTGCCAGCATCGGGGGGGACACAGATACGCAGTATTTT. This encodes CASIGGDTDTQYF.

This clonotype has at least ten counts. The J gene is TRBJ2-2, the V gene TRBV20-1; 8 bases agree with TRBD2. J was trimmed by 5 bases and V by 2 bases; bases with no gene match: 1. Germline CDR1 is DFQATT and CDR2 is SNEGSKA (reference sequence). This CDR3 comprises 13 residues. The CDR3, as DNA: TGCAGTGCTAGAAGCGGGAGTACCGGGGAGCTGTTTTTT. As protein: CSARSGSTGELFF.

This clonotype was recorded many times. The chain recombines TRBV12-3 or TRBV12-4 with TRBJ2-3, with D perhaps TRBD1 (6 bases). This CDR3 is 13 amino acids long. Trimming removed 1 base from V and 7 bases from J, with 9 bases in between. The CDR3 DNA reads as TGTGCCAGCAGTTTAGGGGGGACAAATACGCAGTATTTT. Amino acid sequence: CASSLGGTNTQYF.

Concerning this clonotype: One end of the junction fails to match germline, which may point to a read error. This chain joins TRBV7-9 and TRBJ2-3; D call uncertain. CDR1 is SEHNR and CDR2 is FQNEAQ in the germline V gene (reference sequence). There are 12 residues in the CDR3. The CDR3 nucleotides read TGTGCCAGCAACTTAGACACAGATACGCAGTATTTT. Its translation is CASNLDTDTQYF.

This clonotype was recorded a few times. The chain combines TRBV27 with TRBJ2-7; possibly TRBD2 for D (5 bases). This CDR3 is 14 amino acids long. The germline CDR1 and CDR2 sequences are MNHEY and SMNVEV (reference sequence). The germline V and J ends were trimmed by 8 bases and 2 bases, with 16 bases remaining between them. The CDR3 nucleotides read TGTGCCAGCGAAAACCTTAGCGCGCCCTACGAGCAGTACTTC. Translating it yields CASENLSAPYEQYF.

This clonotype was observed at least ten times. V usage is TRBV27 and J usage is TRBJ2-1; no clear D. The V and J ends lost 6 bases and 8 bases respectively, with 17 bases between them. The CDR3 covers 14 residues. Germline V gene sequence: CDR1 MNHEY, CDR2 SMNVEV (reference sequence). The CDR3 DNA reads TGTGCCAGCAGCCCCGCCCCCTATAGCCATGAGCAGTTCTTC. This codes for CASSPAPYSHEQFF.

Ten or more counts support this clonotype. The V call is TRBV7-9, the J call TRBJ2-1; D is unresolved. The germline V and J ends were trimmed by 4 bases and 4 bases, with 11 bases remaining between them. The CDR3 contains 14 residues. From germline, CDR1 is SEHNR and CDR2 FQNEAQ (reference sequence). CDR3: CASSSQSPYNEQFF. The CDR3 nucleotides are TGTGCCAGCAGCTCGCAGTCCCCATACAATGAGCAGTTCTTC.

This clonotype was counted ten times or more. This sequence joins TRBV14 and TRBJ2-5, with unresolved D. With 0 bases removed from V and 0 bases from J, the gap between germline ends came to 14 bases. Germline V gene sequence: CDR1 SGHDN, CDR2 FVKESK. The CDR3 is 17 amino acids. The CDR3 reads CASSQEAVVGYQETQYF. CDR3 DNA: TGTGCCAGCAGCCAAGAAGCTGTAGTGGGGTACCAAGAGACCCAGTACTTC.

This clonotype was detected ten times or more. The rearrangement links TRBV5-1 to TRBJ2-5; D gene unclear. This CDR3 is built from 13 residues. Germline CDR1 reads SGHRS; CDR2 reads YFSETQ. Trimming took 0 bases from V and 5 from J, leaving 8 bases between them. The CDR3 is CASSLGNQETQYF. The DNA of the CDR3 is TGCGCCAGCAGCTTGGGGAATCAGGAGACCCAGTACTTC.

Many counts were recorded for this clonotype. The V gene is TRBV11-2, the J gene TRBJ2-3; D unclear. Germline V CDR1 and CDR2: SGHAT, FQNNGV. Deletions cut 5 bases from V and 6 bases from J, with 15 bases between. This CDR3 has 14 residues. CDR3 coding DNA: TGTGCCAGCAGCCCACACAGCGACGGGGATACGCAGTATTTT. Translating it yields CASSPHSDGDTQYF.

This clonotype was seen repeatedly, ten times or more. The chain uses TRBV7-9 and TRBJ1-2; 7 bases are a match to TRBD1. The CDR3 loop spans 13 amino acids. Germline V gives CDR1 SEHNR, CDR2 FQNEAQ (reference sequence). V lost 4 bases and J lost 9; bases outside the gene matches: 8. CDR3 loop: CASSSGTASSYTF. The CDR3 DNA follows: TGTGCCAGCAGCTCTGGGACAGCCTCCAGCTACACCTTC.

This clonotype has a count of ten or more. The chain uses TRBV15 and TRBJ2-6; TRBD2 aligns across 8 bases. The CDR3 runs to 21 residues. CDR1 and CDR2 (germline): LNHNV, YYDKDF (reference sequence). The J segment lost 0 bases and the V segment lost 0 bases, leaving 13 bases of the junction unmatched. The CDR3 nucleotides read TGTGCCACCAGCAGAGATCAAGGGGTCGGTCTAGCGGGCTCTGGGGCCAACGTCCTGACTTTC. As protein: CATSRDQGVGLAGSGANVLTF.

The J gene is TRBJ2-1, the V gene TRBV6-1, with 14 positions matching TRBD2. The CDR3 runs to 15 residues. The germline CDR1 and CDR2 sequences are MNHNS and SASEGT. V gave up 5 bases and J gave up 8 bases; unmatched junction bases: 5. DNA for the CDR3: TGTGCCAGCAGTCCGGGACTAGCGGGAGAGGATGAGCAGTTCTTC. Translated, it gives CASSPGLAGEDEQFF.

This clonotype was recorded at least ten times. The V call is TRBV6-1, the J call TRBJ2-1; 7 bases are a match to TRBD1. The V gene's germline CDR1 is MNHNS and CDR2 SASEGT. V lost 5 bases and J lost 7; bases outside the gene matches: 11. The CDR3 is 15 residues long. CDR3 sequence: CASSQQGYGLNEQFF. The CDR3 nucleotides are TGTGCCAGCAGTCAACAGGGGTATGGTCTGAATGAGCAGTTCTTC.

This clonotype was found many times. This chain links TRBV6-5 with TRBJ1-1, with TRBD1 as a possible D gene (6 bases). This CDR3 is built from 11 residues. V lost 5 bases and J 11 bases, leaving 12 bases between the germline ends. Germline V lookup: CDR1 MNHEY, CDR2 SVGAGI. CDR3 region: CASSQQGRAFF. The CDR3 coding sequence is TGTGCCAGCAGTCAACAGGGAAGGGCTTTCTTT.

This clonotype has more than one count but fewer than ten. The chain recombines TRBV7-9 with TRBJ2-3, with no clear D. The CDR3 is 13 residues long. With 6 bases removed from V and 0 bases from J, the gap between germline ends came to 7 bases. Germline CDR1 is SEHNR and CDR2 is FQNEAQ (reference sequence). This CDR3 is CASRPDSTDTQYF. The CDR3, as DNA: TGTGCCAGCAGACCGGACAGCACAGATACGCAGTATTTT.

The rearrangement joins TRBV15 to TRBJ2-7, with TRBD1 matching 8 bases. The CDR3 is 15 amino acids. J lost 3 bases, V lost 1 base, and 5 bases had no gene match. Looked up from germline, CDR1 is LNHNV and CDR2 is YYDKDF (reference sequence). In DNA, the CDR3 is TGTGCCACCAGCAGAGGCGACAGGGGCCACTACGAGCAGTACTTC. Translated, it gives CATSRGDRGHYEQYF.

This clonotype showed up many times. V usage is TRBV27 and J usage is TRBJ2-1, with D perhaps matching TRBD1 or TRBD2 (6 bases each). Germline V gene sequence: CDR1 MNHEY, CDR2 SMNVEV (reference sequence). The ends were cut back, 5 bases at V and 15 bases at J, with 20 bases in the middle. This CDR3 is built from 13 residues. The CDR3 DNA is TGTGCCAGCAGTCTCGGGGGCTCACAGGGTGGGTTCTTC. Translated: CASSLGGSQGGFF.

The gene calls are TRBV5-6 and TRBJ2-5; tentatively, D is TRBD2 (6 bases). Trimming took 4 bases from V and 3 from J, leaving 16 bases between them. The CDR3 spans 15 residues. Germline V gene data show CDR1 as SGHDT and CDR2 as YYEEEE. The CDR3 sequence is CASSHSGLPKETQYF. The CDR3 DNA follows: TGTGCCAGCAGCCATTCGGGACTGCCGAAAGAGACCCAGTACTTC.

This clonotype appeared many times. The chain employs TRBV9 and TRBJ2-7, with D unresolved. The CDR3 extends over 13 amino acids. V was clipped by 0 bases and J by 3 bases, with 7 bases between them. Germline V lookup: CDR1 SGDLS, CDR2 YYNGEE. The CDR3 spells CASSVEGSYEQYF. DNA of the CDR3: TGTGCCAGCAGCGTAGAAGGCAGCTACGAGCAGTACTTC.